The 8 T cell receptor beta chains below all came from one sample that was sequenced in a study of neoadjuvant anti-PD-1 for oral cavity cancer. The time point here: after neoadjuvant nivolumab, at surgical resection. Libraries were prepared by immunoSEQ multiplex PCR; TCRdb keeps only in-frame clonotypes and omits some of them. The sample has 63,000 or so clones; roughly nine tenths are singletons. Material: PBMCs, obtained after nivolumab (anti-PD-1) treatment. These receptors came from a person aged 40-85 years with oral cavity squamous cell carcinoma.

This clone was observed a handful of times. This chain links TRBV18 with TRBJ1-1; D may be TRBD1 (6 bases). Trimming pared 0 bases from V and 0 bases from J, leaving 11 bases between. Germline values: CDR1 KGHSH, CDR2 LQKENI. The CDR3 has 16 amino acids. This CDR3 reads CASSPPSDRLNTEAFF. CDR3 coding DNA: TGTGCCAGCTCACCACCTTCCGACAGGCTGAACACTGAAGCTTTCTTT.

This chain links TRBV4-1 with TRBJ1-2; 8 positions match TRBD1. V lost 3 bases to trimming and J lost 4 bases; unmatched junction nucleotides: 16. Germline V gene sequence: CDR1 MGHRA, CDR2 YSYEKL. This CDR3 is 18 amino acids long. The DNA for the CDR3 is TGCGCCAGCAGCCATTCAGACCGGGACAGGAGAGGCGCCTATGGCTACACCTTC. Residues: CASSHSDRDRRGAYGYTF.

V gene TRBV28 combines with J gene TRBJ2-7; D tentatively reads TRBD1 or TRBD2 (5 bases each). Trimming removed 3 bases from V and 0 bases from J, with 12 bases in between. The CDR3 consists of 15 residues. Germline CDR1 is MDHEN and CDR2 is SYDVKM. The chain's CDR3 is CASSLGRRSSYEQYF. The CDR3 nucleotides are TGTGCCAGCAGTTTGGGGCGGAGGAGCTCCTACGAGCAGTACTTC.

This CDR3 reads CSVSGIATYEQYF. In DNA form, the CDR3 reads TGCAGCGTTTCAGGGATAGCAACCTACGAGCAGTACTTC. The chain employs TRBV29-1 and TRBJ2-7, with D perhaps TRBD1 (5 bases). The CDR3 contains 13 residues. Germline V CDR1 and CDR2: SQVTM, ANQGSEA. Trimming removed 5 bases at V and 2 bases at J, with 13 bases between.

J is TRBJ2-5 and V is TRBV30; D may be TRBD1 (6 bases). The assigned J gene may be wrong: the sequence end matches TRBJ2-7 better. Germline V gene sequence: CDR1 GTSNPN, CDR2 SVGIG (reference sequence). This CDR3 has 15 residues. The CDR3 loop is CAWSPPDRLTYEQYF. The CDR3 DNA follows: TGTGCCTGGAGTCCCCCAGACAGGTTGACCTACGAGCAGTACTTC.

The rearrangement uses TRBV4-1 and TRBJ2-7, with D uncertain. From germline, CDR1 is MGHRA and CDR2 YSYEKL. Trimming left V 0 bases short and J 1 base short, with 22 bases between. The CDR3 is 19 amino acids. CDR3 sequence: CASSQESTRFRSPSYEQYF. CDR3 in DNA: TGCGCCAGCAGCCAAGAATCCACCCGTTTTCGGAGCCCGTCCTACGAGCAGTACTTC.

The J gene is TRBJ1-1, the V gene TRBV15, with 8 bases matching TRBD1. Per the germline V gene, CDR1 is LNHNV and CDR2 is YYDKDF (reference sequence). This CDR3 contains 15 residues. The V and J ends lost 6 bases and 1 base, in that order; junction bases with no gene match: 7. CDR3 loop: CATRNRQGTNTEAFF. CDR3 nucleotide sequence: TGTGCCACCAGGAACCGACAGGGGACGAACACTGAAGCTTTCTTT. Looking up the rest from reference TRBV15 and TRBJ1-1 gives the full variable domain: DAMVIQNPRYQVTQFGKPVTLSCSQTLNHNVMYWYQQKSSQAPKLLFHYYDKDFNNEADTPDNFQSRRPNTSFCFLDIRSPGLGDTAMYLCATRNRQGTNTEAFFGQGTRLTVV.

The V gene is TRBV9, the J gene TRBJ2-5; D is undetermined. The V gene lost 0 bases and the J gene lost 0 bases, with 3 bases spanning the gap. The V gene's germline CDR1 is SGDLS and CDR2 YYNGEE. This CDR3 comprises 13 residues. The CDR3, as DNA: TGTGCCAGCAGCGTAGTTGACCAAGAGACCCAGTACTTC. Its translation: CASSVVDQETQYF.